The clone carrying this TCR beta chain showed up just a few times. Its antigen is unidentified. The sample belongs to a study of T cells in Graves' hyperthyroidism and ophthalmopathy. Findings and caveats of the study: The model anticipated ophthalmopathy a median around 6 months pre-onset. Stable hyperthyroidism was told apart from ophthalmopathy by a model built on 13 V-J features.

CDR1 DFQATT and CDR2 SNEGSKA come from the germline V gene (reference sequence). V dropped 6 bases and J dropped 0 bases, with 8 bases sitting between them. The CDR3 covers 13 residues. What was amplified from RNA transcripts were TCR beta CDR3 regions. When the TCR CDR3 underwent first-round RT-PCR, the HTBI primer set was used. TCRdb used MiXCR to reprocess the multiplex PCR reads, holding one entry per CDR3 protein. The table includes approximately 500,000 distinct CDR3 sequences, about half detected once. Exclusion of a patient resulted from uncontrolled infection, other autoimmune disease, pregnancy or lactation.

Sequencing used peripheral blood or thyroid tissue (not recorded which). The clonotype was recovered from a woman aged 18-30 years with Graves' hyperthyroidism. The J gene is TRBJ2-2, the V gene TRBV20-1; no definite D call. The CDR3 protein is CSADGANTGELFF. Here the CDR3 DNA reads TGCAGTGCCGATGGGGCGAACACCGGGGAGCTGTTTTTT.